This TCR beta chain is drawn from a study of somatic mutations in cytotoxic T cells in rheumatoid arthritis. The V gene's germline CDR1 is LNHDA and CDR2 SQIVND (reference sequence). The CDR3 consists of 13 residues. V was clipped by 8 bases and J by 2 bases; unmatched bases: 4. Using immunoSEQ multiplex PCR, the repertoire was profiled, and TCRdb retains in-frame clones only, with some absent. The repertoire has approximately 20,000 clones, approximately 87% of them found once; the top ten carry roughly 14%. The sample taken for sequencing was CD8+ T cells sorted from blood. The clonotype comes from a man aged 40-49 years in good health. V gene TRBV19 combines with J gene TRBJ2-7, with 9 bases identical to TRBD2. The chain's CDR3 is CASGAGGTYEQYF. CDR3 coding DNA: TGTGCCAGTGGAGCGGGAGGCACCTACGAGCAGTACTTC.